These T cell receptor beta chains were read from a single sample in a study of blood T cell repertoires in COVID-19. The method was immunoSEQ multiplex PCR; TCRdb's version includes in-frame clones alone and lacks a portion of them. The repertoire holds about 69,000 clones, with around 90% as singletons. The sample consisted of peripheral blood. These receptors originate from a man between 50 and 59 years old with acute or convalescent COVID-19. CDR3s include the opening cysteine and the closing phenylalanine or tryptophan. The D gene is left open where the match is weak. Only some rows state a clone size, as once, few, many or a class for expanded clones.

clone size: once; V gene: TRBV7-2; J gene: TRBJ2-3; D gene: TRBD2; CDR3 DNA: TGTGCCAGCAGCTTAGTGGGCGGGAGATCGTCAGATACGCAGTATTTT; CDR3 protein: CASSLVGGRSSDTQYF
clone size: once; V gene: TRBV7-6; J gene: TRBJ2-7; D gene: NA; CDR3 DNA: TGTGCCAGCAGCCCAGGCTACGAGCAGTACTTC; CDR3 protein: CASSPGYEQYF
clone size: NA; V gene: TRBV7-8; J gene: TRBJ2-7; D gene: TRBD1; CDR3 DNA: TGTGCCAGCAGCTTAGGGCGGCAGGGGGCATCCTACGAGCAGTACTTC; CDR3 protein: CASSLGRQGASYEQYF
clone size: NA; V gene: TRBV5-6; J gene: TRBJ1-1; D gene: TRBD1; CDR3 DNA: TGTGCCAGCAGCTTTGTAGGGGGCGAGACTGAAGCTTTCTTT; CDR3 protein: CASSFVGGETEAFF
clone size: NA; V gene: TRBV6-4; J gene: TRBJ2-1; D gene: NA; CDR3 DNA: TGTGCCAGCAGTGACTCAACGGGAGTTGATGAGCAGTTCTTC; CDR3 protein: CASSDSTGVDEQFF
clone size: few; V gene: TRBV7-7; J gene: TRBJ2-5; D gene: NA; CDR3 DNA: TGTGCCAGCAGCGTGCCGGGTGGGCAAGAGACCCAGTACTTC; CDR3 protein: CASSVPGGQETQYF
clone size: NA; V gene: TRBV14; J gene: TRBJ2-5; D gene: TRBD2; CDR3 DNA: TGTGCCAGCAGCCGCCTGACTAGCGGGAGACGGGAGACCCAGTACTTC; CDR3 protein: CASSRLTSGRRETQYF
clone size: NA; V gene: TRBV19; J gene: TRBJ1-1; D gene: TRBD1; CDR3 DNA: TGTGCCAGTACCTTGACAGGGACAAACACTGAAGCTTTCTTT; CDR3 protein: CASTLTGTNTEAFF
clone size: NA; V gene: TRBV5-4; J gene: TRBJ2-3; D gene: TRBD2; CDR3 DNA: TGTGCCAGCAGTCGAACAACGGGAGGGCGGAATACGCAGTATTTT; CDR3 protein: CASSRTTGGRNTQYF
clone size: NA; V gene: TRBV7-2; J gene: TRBJ2-1; D gene: NA; CDR3 DNA: TGTGCCAGCAGCTCCCGGGTTTACAATGAGCAGTTCTTC; CDR3 protein: CASSSRVYNEQFF
clone size: NA; V gene: TRBV5-1; J gene: TRBJ2-3; D gene: TRBD2; CDR3 DNA: TGCGCCAGCAGCCCCGGGACTAGCGCCGGGAGTGCAGATACGCAGTATTTT; CDR3 protein: CASSPGTSAGSADTQYF
clone size: NA; V gene: TRBV11-2; J gene: TRBJ1-1; D gene: NA; CDR3 DNA: TGTGCCAGCAGCGCCACCGGGACACCGAACACTGAAGCTTTCTTT; CDR3 protein: CASSATGTPNTEAFF
clone size: NA; V gene: TRBV4-1; J gene: TRBJ2-6; D gene: NA; CDR3 DNA: TGCGCCAGCAGCCAAGATACCGGAGGATCTGGGGCCAACGTCCTGACTTTC; CDR3 protein: CASSQDTGGSGANVLTF
clone size: NA; V gene: TRBV9; J gene: TRBJ2-1; D gene: TRBD2; CDR3 DNA: TGTGCCAGCAGCCCTAGCGGGAGGGCCTACAATGAGCAGTTCTTC; CDR3 protein: CASSPSGRAYNEQFF
clone size: NA; V gene: TRBV7-2; J gene: TRBJ2-1; D gene: NA; CDR3 DNA: TGTGCCAGCAGCCCCCGGACTATTTACAATGAGCAGTTCTTC; CDR3 protein: CASSPRTIYNEQFF
clone size: NA; V gene: TRBV29-1; J gene: TRBJ2-5; D gene: NA; CDR3 DNA: TGCAGCGTTGAAGCTCGGCGGTTCCAAGAGACCCAGTACTTC; CDR3 protein: CSVEARRFQETQYF
clone size: NA; V gene: TRBV19; J gene: TRBJ1-2; D gene: NA; CDR3 DNA: TGTGCCAGTAGTATAGACCCGGGTAGCTATGGCTACACCTTC; CDR3 protein: CASSIDPGSYGYTF
clone size: NA; V gene: TRBV19; J gene: TRBJ1-5; D gene: NA; CDR3 DNA: TGTGCCAGTAGTACCCCCATGGGGGGGAATCAGCCCCAGCATTTT; CDR3 protein: CASSTPMGGNQPQHF
clone size: NA; V gene: TRBV7-9; J gene: TRBJ1-2; D gene: NA; CDR3 DNA: TGTGCCAGCAGCTTAGTAGGCAGGACTAACTATGGCTACACCTTC; CDR3 protein: CASSLVGRTNYGYTF
clone size: NA; V gene: TRBV10-1; J gene: TRBJ2-7; D gene: NA; CDR3 DNA: TGCGCCAGCAGTTTACCGGGACTTAAGCAGTACTTC; CDR3 protein: CASSLPGLKQYF
clone size: NA; V gene: TRBV6-6; J gene: TRBJ1-1; D gene: TRBD1; CDR3 DNA: TGTGCCACGAACCGTGGACAGGGGGTTGCTGAAGCTTTCTTT; CDR3 protein: CATNRGQGVAEAFF
clone size: NA; V gene: TRBV5-1; J gene: TRBJ1-1; D gene: NA; CDR3 DNA: TGCACCAGCAGCCCGAGGACAGCCACGAACACTGAAGCTTTCTTT; CDR3 protein: CTSSPRTATNTEAFF
clone size: NA; V gene: TRBV11-3; J gene: TRBJ2-3; D gene: NA; CDR3 DNA: TGTGCCAGCAGCCTCAGTCATCCCCCGGATACGCAGTATTTT; CDR3 protein: CASSLSHPPDTQYF
clone size: NA; V gene: TRBV10-3; J gene: TRBJ1-1; D gene: TRBD1; CDR3 DNA: TGTGCCATCACTCAGGGGGCCAACACTGAAGCTTTCTTT; CDR3 protein: CAITQGANTEAFF
clone size: NA; V gene: TRBV5-6; J gene: TRBJ2-2; D gene: TRBD2; CDR3 DNA: TGTGCCAGCAGCACGGAAGCTAGCGGGAGGGCCAGCACCGGGGAGCTGTTTTTT; CDR3 protein: CASSTEASGRASTGELFF
clone size: NA; V gene: TRBV29-1; J gene: TRBJ2-1; D gene: TRBD1; CDR3 DNA: TGCAGCGTCGACAGGGGCCTATACAATGAGCAGTTCTTC; CDR3 protein: CSVDRGLYNEQFF
clone size: NA; V gene: TRBV6-2/TRBV6-3; J gene: TRBJ2-7; D gene: TRBD2; CDR3 DNA: TGTGCCAGCAGCGGAATAGCGGGAATTAACGAGCAGTACTTC; CDR3 protein: CASSGIAGINEQYF
clone size: few; V gene: TRBV19; J gene: TRBJ1-2; D gene: TRBD1; CDR3 DNA: TGTGCCAGTAGCAGACAGGGGGTGACGAATGGCTACACCTTC; CDR3 protein: CASSRQGVTNGYTF
clone size: NA; V gene: TRBV7-2; J gene: TRBJ1-2; D gene: TRBD1; CDR3 DNA: TGTGCCAGCAGCGCAAGGACAGGGGTTGATTTTGGCTACACCTTC; CDR3 protein: CASSARTGVDFGYTF
clone size: NA; V gene: TRBV30; J gene: TRBJ1-2; D gene: TRBD1; CDR3 DNA: TGTGCCTGGGGCCGGGACAGGGGGCGCGGTGATGGCTACACCTTC; CDR3 protein: CAWGRDRGRGDGYTF
clone size: NA; V gene: TRBV5-1; J gene: TRBJ2-3; D gene: TRBD2; CDR3 DNA: TGCGCCAGCAGCCAGCGGGAGGGTATTCCAGATACGCAGTATTTT; CDR3 protein: CASSQREGIPDTQYF
clone size: NA; V gene: TRBV5-1; J gene: TRBJ1-4; D gene: TRBD1; CDR3 DNA: TGCGCCAGCAGCATGACCAGACAGGGCCCTAATGAAAAACTGTTTTTT; CDR3 protein: CASSMTRQGPNEKLFF
clone size: NA; V gene: TRBV11-3; J gene: TRBJ2-7; D gene: NA; CDR3 DNA: TGTGCCAGCAGCTTAGGAACACCCATCATCTACGAGCAGTACTTC; CDR3 protein: CASSLGTPIIYEQYF
clone size: NA; V gene: TRBV5-4; J gene: TRBJ2-7; D gene: NA; CDR3 DNA: TGTGCCAGCAGGGGCCTCGGAGGGAGCGAGCAGTACTTC; CDR3 protein: CASRGLGGSEQYF
clone size: few; V gene: TRBV5-8; J gene: TRBJ2-1; D gene: NA; CDR3 DNA: TGTGCCAGCAGCTTGGTGGGACTGAGGAATGAGCAGTTCTTC; CDR3 protein: CASSLVGLRNEQFF
clone size: once; V gene: TRBV12-3/TRBV12-4; J gene: TRBJ1-3; D gene: NA; CDR3 DNA: TGTGCCAGCAGTTTAATCGGGAGGAACACCATATATTTT; CDR3 protein: CASSLIGRNTIYF
clone size: NA; V gene: TRBV6-6; J gene: TRBJ2-7; D gene: NA; CDR3 DNA: TGTGCCAGCAGTTCCCAGGGCTACGAGCAGTACTTC; CDR3 protein: CASSSQGYEQYF
clone size: NA; V gene: TRBV7-2; J gene: TRBJ1-1; D gene: NA; CDR3 DNA: TGTGCCAGCAGCTTAGCCGCACAGCTTAACACTGAAGCTTTCTTT; CDR3 protein: CASSLAAQLNTEAFF